These T cell receptor beta chains were read from a single sample in a study of T cell repertoires in cytomegalovirus infection. One entry per CDR3 protein, called by TCRdb with MiXCR from the reads. The repertoire has around 330,000 distinct CDR3 sequences, 15% to 20% of them found once; the top ten carry around 11%. The sequencing sample was made of PBMCs. These receptors all stem from a human donor in good health (CMV status not recorded). Some clones in this sample may be carry-over from other donors' samples. Both conserved end residues are part of each CDR3. Fields, in order: J gene, V gene, CDR3 length, CDR3 protein.

j_call: TRBJ1-2; v_call: TRBV5-4; cdr3_length: 19; cdr3_aa: CASSLVVAASTGDNYGYTF
j_call: TRBJ2-1; v_call: TRBV7-6; cdr3_length: 19; cdr3_aa: CASSSTRDPQPRSYNEQFF
j_call: TRBJ1-5; v_call: TRBV7-2; cdr3_length: 15; cdr3_aa: CASSPQTGGNQPQHF
j_call: TRBJ1-2; v_call: TRBV4-3; cdr3_length: 15; cdr3_aa: CASSQDRSVVYGYTF
j_call: TRBJ1-1; v_call: TRBV7-2; cdr3_length: 14; cdr3_aa: CASSLHRDRVPAFF
j_call: TRBJ1-5; v_call: TRBV20-1; cdr3_length: 14; cdr3_aa: CSAVHRNSNQPQHF
j_call: TRBJ1-6; v_call: TRBV7-9; cdr3_length: 17; cdr3_aa: CASSSPGSSSYNSPLHF
j_call: TRBJ2-3; v_call: TRBV24-1; cdr3_length: 15; cdr3_aa: CATSDRAGGSDTQYF
j_call: TRBJ2-1; v_call: TRBV20-1; cdr3_length: 16; cdr3_aa: CSATDLQGSSVNEQFF
j_call: TRBJ2-2; v_call: TRBV2; cdr3_length: 15; cdr3_aa: CASSSGTTNTGELFF
j_call: TRBJ2-7; v_call: TRBV7-2; cdr3_length: 14; cdr3_aa: CASSLGRDSYEQYF
j_call: TRBJ2-5; v_call: TRBV7-2; cdr3_length: 13; cdr3_aa: CASSFGREETQYF
j_call: TRBJ1-2; v_call: TRBV7-2; cdr3_length: 13; cdr3_aa: CASSLMTGAGYTF
j_call: TRBJ2-2; v_call: TRBV28; cdr3_length: 19; cdr3_aa: CASSHGLAGGLKNTGELFF
j_call: TRBJ1-1; v_call: TRBV6-6; cdr3_length: 13; cdr3_aa: CASSRNSGTEAFF
j_call: TRBJ2-7; v_call: TRBV7-2; cdr3_length: 11; cdr3_aa: CASSSSWEQYF
j_call: TRBJ2-5; v_call: TRBV20-1; cdr3_length: 17; cdr3_aa: CSTLLPLFGTGGETQYF
j_call: TRBJ2-7; v_call: TRBV11-2; cdr3_length: 14; cdr3_aa: CASSLDRADLEQYF
j_call: TRBJ2-3; v_call: TRBV7-9; cdr3_length: 14; cdr3_aa: CASTQRGLTDTQYF
j_call: TRBJ1-6; v_call: TRBV10-3; cdr3_length: 16; cdr3_aa: CAISDGNPSYNSPLHF
j_call: TRBJ2-5; v_call: TRBV2; cdr3_length: 14; cdr3_aa: CASRGLAGYSPQYF
j_call: TRBJ2-5; v_call: TRBV7-6; cdr3_length: 15; cdr3_aa: CASSPRRGPQETQYF
j_call: TRBJ2-6; v_call: TRBV10-3; cdr3_length: 17; cdr3_aa: CAIRPGQSISGANVLTF
j_call: TRBJ1-2; v_call: TRBV20-1; cdr3_length: 13; cdr3_aa: CSARDPPNYGYTF
j_call: TRBJ2-3; v_call: TRBV11-2; cdr3_length: 17; cdr3_aa: CASSLRPQGASTDTQYF
j_call: TRBJ2-5; v_call: TRBV5-1; cdr3_length: 14; cdr3_aa: CASSSGTVTETQYF
j_call: TRBJ2-7; v_call: TRBV6-5; cdr3_length: 17; cdr3_aa: CASSSVPGTARSYEQYF
j_call: TRBJ1-2; v_call: TRBV19; cdr3_length: 12; cdr3_aa: CASSTGRLGYTF
j_call: TRBJ1-2; v_call: TRBV6-2/TRBV6-3; cdr3_length: 14; cdr3_aa: CASSYSGSNYGYTF
j_call: TRBJ2-1; v_call: TRBV20-1; cdr3_length: 13; cdr3_aa: CSTEKVQESEQFF
j_call: TRBJ1-1; v_call: TRBV29-1; cdr3_length: 14; cdr3_aa: CSVEKGGRGTEAFF
j_call: TRBJ2-7; v_call: TRBV7-2; cdr3_length: 16; cdr3_aa: CASSWASGGATYEQYF
j_call: TRBJ2-1; v_call: TRBV5-6; cdr3_length: 14; cdr3_aa: CASSLLLSYNEQFF
j_call: TRBJ2-2; v_call: TRBV19; cdr3_length: 14; cdr3_aa: CASSRQDNTGQLFF
j_call: TRBJ2-3; v_call: TRBV11-1; cdr3_length: 16; cdr3_aa: CASSRTTGQGTDTQYF
j_call: TRBJ2-3; v_call: TRBV6-8; cdr3_length: 17; cdr3_aa: CASSLRPSGGGTDTQYF
j_call: TRBJ2-5; v_call: TRBV7-9; cdr3_length: 15; cdr3_aa: CASSYLGDNQETQYF
j_call: TRBJ1-1; v_call: TRBV6-2/TRBV6-3; cdr3_length: 16; cdr3_aa: CASSPIYRGGITEAFF
j_call: TRBJ1-4; v_call: TRBV7-6; cdr3_length: 14; cdr3_aa: CASSRDRAIEKLFF
j_call: TRBJ2-1; v_call: TRBV28; cdr3_length: 17; cdr3_aa: CASSPSGGAGLDNEQFF
j_call: TRBJ2-5; v_call: TRBV10-3; cdr3_length: 13; cdr3_aa: CAISPAGRETQYF
j_call: TRBJ1-2; v_call: TRBV7-2; cdr3_length: 14; cdr3_aa: CASSRMLTSIGYTF
j_call: TRBJ2-1; v_call: TRBV20-1; cdr3_length: 14; cdr3_aa: CSARDGGLYNEQFF
j_call: TRBJ1-1; v_call: TRBV4-1; cdr3_length: 16; cdr3_aa: CASSQDGGTPNTEAFF
j_call: TRBJ2-1; v_call: TRBV20-1; cdr3_length: 15; cdr3_aa: CSARDLDRGYNEQFF
j_call: TRBJ2-2; v_call: TRBV7-8; cdr3_length: 16; cdr3_aa: CASSYSSGGLLGELFF
j_call: TRBJ1-3; v_call: TRBV6-5; cdr3_length: 15; cdr3_aa: CATRPQQGSGNTIYF
j_call: TRBJ2-1; v_call: TRBV5-1; cdr3_length: 14; cdr3_aa: CASSAGQALAEQFF
j_call: TRBJ2-2; v_call: TRBV7-2; cdr3_length: 16; cdr3_aa: CASRKTGTGNTGELFF
j_call: TRBJ2-1; v_call: TRBV12-3/TRBV12-4; cdr3_length: 14; cdr3_aa: CASSRDRGRDEQFF
j_call: TRBJ1-6; v_call: TRBV18; cdr3_length: 14; cdr3_aa: CASSPDRVASPLHF
j_call: TRBJ2-4; v_call: TRBV6-5; cdr3_length: 15; cdr3_aa: CASSYSQLAKNIQYF
j_call: TRBJ2-7; v_call: TRBV18; cdr3_length: 15; cdr3_aa: CASSLTGHSSYEQYF
j_call: TRBJ2-1; v_call: TRBV6-6; cdr3_length: 17; cdr3_aa: CASTKAPLKNSYNEQFF
j_call: TRBJ2-1; v_call: TRBV12-5; cdr3_length: 12; cdr3_aa: CASALGYNEQFF
j_call: TRBJ2-1; v_call: TRBV27; cdr3_length: 17; cdr3_aa: CASSSPFVRGKGNEQFF
j_call: TRBJ1-1; v_call: TRBV27; cdr3_length: 16; cdr3_aa: CASSLIRTGGNTEAFF
j_call: TRBJ2-3; v_call: TRBV12-3/TRBV12-4; cdr3_length: 18; cdr3_aa: CASSPGQGTRLSADTQYF
j_call: TRBJ2-6; v_call: TRBV6-5; cdr3_length: 17; cdr3_aa: CASSFGGISSGANVLTF
j_call: TRBJ2-5; v_call: TRBV19; cdr3_length: 17; cdr3_aa: CASGLAGGPGGEETQYF